The rows below give T cell receptor beta chains drawn from one sample of a study of monozygotic twins with inflammatory bowel disease. Reanalyzing the 5' RACE reads, TCRdb keeps one entry per CDR3 protein, without DNA. The sample holds approximately 400,000 distinct CDR3 sequences. The sequencing sample was made of blood. The source of these receptors is a human donor with ulcerative colitis or Crohn's disease, or a healthy co-twin of an affected twin (not recorded which). The CDR3 runs from the conserved cysteine through the conserved F or W. Fields, in order: J gene, V gene, CDR3 protein.

>TRBJ1-5|TRBV20-1
CSATRDLWGNQPQHF
>TRBJ1-4|TRBV12-3/TRBV12-4
CASSLRQGNEKLFF
>TRBJ2-7|TRBV25-1
CASSSAGSSYEQYF
>TRBJ2-4|TRBV5-1
CASSADLAGVKYF
>TRBJ2-1|TRBV24-1
CATSDSGTGAFNEQFF
>TRBJ1-5|TRBV20-1
CSARDAAAALEPQHF
>TRBJ2-1|TRBV10-3
CAISESSSEQFF
>TRBJ1-1|TRBV4-2
CASSQEGDGWTEAFF
>TRBJ1-2|TRBV4-3
CASSQDPGNYGYTF
>TRBJ2-1|TRBV6-1
CASGDRGGTYNEQFF
>TRBJ2-3|TRBV20-1
CSARSGSPDTQYF
>TRBJ2-1|TRBV7-3
CASSSRAGGGSNEQFF
>TRBJ1-2|TRBV6-4
CASSDSYRGYGYTF
>TRBJ2-2|TRBV9
CASSVEGWRNTGELFF
>TRBJ1-2|TRBV6-2/TRBV6-3
CASTVGQIYGYTF
>TRBJ1-1|TRBV27
CASSSPLSEAFF
>TRBJ1-6|TRBV9
CASSGGDRGLNSPLHF
>TRBJ1-5|TRBV12-3/TRBV12-4
CASSLALGGSQPQHF
>TRBJ2-1|TRBV25-1
CASSGTGQITRNEQFF
>TRBJ2-7|TRBV7-8
CASRPTSGRAEEQYF
>TRBJ1-1|TRBV5-5
CASSLRTLANTEAFF
>TRBJ2-7|TRBV28
CASSLFTGSYEQYF
>TRBJ1-1|TRBV5-1
CASSWGLGTEAFF
>TRBJ1-1|TRBV9
CASSVSGQATEAFF
>TRBJ2-3|TRBV5-1
CASSLEWTRPDTQYF
>TRBJ1-1|TRBV20-1
CSATGTASMNTEAFF
>TRBJ2-7|TRBV20-1
CSAGAGDIYEQYF
>TRBJ1-2|TRBV20-1
CSASKTGKDGYTF
>TRBJ2-2|TRBV7-8
CASSSQGTTGELFF
>TRBJ2-2|TRBV6-5
CASSYGTPGAGELFF
>TRBJ2-5|TRBV11-2
CASSSRTGGLGETQYF
>TRBJ2-7|TRBV5-1
CASSPRTYEGQYF
>TRBJ2-4|TRBV20-1
CSARTLAGKNIQYF
>TRBJ1-6|TRBV27
CASSFEGPYNSPLHF
>TRBJ2-3|TRBV12-3/TRBV12-4
CASSHSREISF
>TRBJ1-2|TRBV5-5
CASSGAVSFYGYTF
>TRBJ2-3|TRBV28
CASMGTDTQYF
>TRBJ1-1|TRBV9
CASSARDGSGAFF
>TRBJ1-1|TRBV6-2/TRBV6-3
CASSDRGPTEAFF
>TRBJ2-7|TRBV15
CATSRDGQGDLEQYF
>TRBJ2-1|TRBV3-1
CASSPTQGTYNEQFF
>TRBJ1-2|TRBV27
CASREGRTSRGYTF
>TRBJ2-1|TRBV28
CASRGQGASSEQFF
>TRBJ1-1|TRBV28
CASSYSGAYTEAFF
>TRBJ2-1|TRBV20-1
CTARLAGAFYNEQFF